What follows is one TCR beta chain and its context. Antigen unknown. This record belongs to a study of T cells in Graves' hyperthyroidism and ophthalmopathy. Study-level results: The majority of expanded thyroid clonotypes above 0.001 also appeared in blood. Ophthalmopathy was separated from stable hyperthyroidism by a 13 V-J model.

The CDR3 runs to 17 residues. Germline CDR1 and CDR2: SGHTA and FQGNSA. V was cut by 1 base and J by 0 bases, with 12 bases left in between. Researchers amplified the TCR beta CDR3 regions from RNA transcripts. The study used the HTBI primer set for a first-round RT-PCR of the TCR CDR3. TCRdb analysed the multiplex PCR reads with MiXCR anew, one entry per CDR3 protein. Here the sample spans hundreds of thousands of distinct CDR3 sequences, just under 45% being singletons. This clonotype was sampled from an adult man with Graves' disease, either hyperthyroidism or ophthalmopathy (not recorded which). Sequenced: peripheral blood or thyroid tissue (not recorded which). This rearrangement joins TRBV7-2 to TRBJ1-4, with unresolved D. The CDR3, as DNA: TGTGCCAGCAGCTTAGGGCCGAGAGGGCCAACTAATGAAAAACTGTTTTTT. This sequence encodes CASSLGPRGPTNEKLFF.